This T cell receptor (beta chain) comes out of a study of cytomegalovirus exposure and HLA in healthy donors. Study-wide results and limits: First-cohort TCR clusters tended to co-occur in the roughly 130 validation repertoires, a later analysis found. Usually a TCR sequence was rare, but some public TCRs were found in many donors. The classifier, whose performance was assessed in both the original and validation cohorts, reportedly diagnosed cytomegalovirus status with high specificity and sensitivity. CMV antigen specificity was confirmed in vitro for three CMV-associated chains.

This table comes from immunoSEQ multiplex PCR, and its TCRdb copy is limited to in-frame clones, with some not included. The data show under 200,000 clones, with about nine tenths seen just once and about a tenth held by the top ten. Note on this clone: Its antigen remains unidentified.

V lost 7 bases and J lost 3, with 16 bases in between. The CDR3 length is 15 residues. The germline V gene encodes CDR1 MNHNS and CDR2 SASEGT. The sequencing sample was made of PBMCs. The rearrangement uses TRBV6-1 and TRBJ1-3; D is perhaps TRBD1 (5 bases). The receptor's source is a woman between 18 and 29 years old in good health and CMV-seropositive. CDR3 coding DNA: TGTGCCAGCACGGAGGGGCTTTACAGTGGAAACACCATATATTTT. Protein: CASTEGLYSGNTIYF.